The table lists the clone carrying this T cell receptor beta chain with a few counts. Authors' analysis steps: Nucleated cell counts were estimated from reference gene primer amplification. Assay used: immunoSEQ multiplex PCR; TCRdb lists only in-frame clones, some missing. Clone size and the V and J calls come from that table; the DNA yielded D and trimming. This table holds 250,000 or so clones, about 89% found once. This sample stems from a study of blood T cell repertoires in COVID-19. In the study overall: COVID-19 samples, acute and convalescent, were from the United States, Italy and Spain. PBMCs, B-cell-depleted T cells, or T cells provided the cDNA or gDNA that made up the material.

The CDR3 consists of 16 residues. The V gene's germline CDR1 is MGHRA and CDR2 YSYEKL. Trimming stripped 4 bases from V and 6 bases from J, with 21 bases between. This sequence was found in a middle-aged man with active or convalescent COVID-19. Sequencing was done on a sample of peripheral blood. The chain uses TRBV4-1 and TRBJ1-2, with a possible D match to TRBD1 (6 bases). CDR3 amino acids: CASSPRPGQSSDGYTF. In DNA form, the CDR3 reads TGCGCCAGCAGCCCCCGGCCGGGACAAAGTTCGGATGGCTACACCTTC.